The 32 T cell receptor beta chains below were found in one sample sequenced in a study of beta chain features in type 1 diabetes. The isolated RNA, all of it, was reverse transcribed, so expressed TCRB transcripts were what got sequenced. TCRdb's copy holds only in-frame clones and misses some; the assay was immunoSEQ multiplex PCR. The table lists 300,000 to 450,000 clones, around 12% of them singletons. The sequencing input was naive CD4+ T cells from blood. The source of these receptors is a man between 18 and 35 years old in good health.

DNA of the CDR3: TGCGCCAGCAGTTTCCCAGGGTCCACTGCGGATACGCAGTATTTT. This sequence encodes CASSFPGSTADTQYF. V is TRBV5-1 and J is TRBJ2-3; possible D gene TRBD1, 5 bases. Germline V gene sequence: CDR1 SGHRS, CDR2 YFSETQ. The CDR3 spans 15 residues. Trimming took 5 bases from V and 6 from J, leaving 19 bases between them.

The chain uses TRBV6-6 and TRBJ2-5, with unresolved D. The J call may be wrong; the DNA end is better matched by TRBJ2-7. This CDR3 is built from 11 residues. CDR1 MNHNY and CDR2 SVGAGI come from the germline V gene (reference sequence). In DNA, the CDR3 is TGTGCCAGCAGTCCTTCCTACGAGCAGTACTTC. The encoded protein is CASSPSYEQYF.

The chain is built from TRBV5-4 and TRBJ1-2; 7 bases are shared with TRBD1. This CDR3 contains 15 residues. V gave up 3 bases and J gave up 4 bases; unmatched junction bases: 9. Per germline, CDR1 SGHNT and CDR2 YYREEE (reference sequence). This CDR3 is CASSSRQGRGYGYTF. The CDR3 DNA is TGTGCCAGCAGCTCCAGACAGGGCCGCGGCTATGGCTACACCTTC. Full variable domain (remainder filled in from reference TRBV5-4 and TRBJ1-2): ETGVTQSPTHLIKTRGQQVTLRCSSQSGHNTVSWYQQALGQGPQFIFQYYREEENGRGNFPPRFSGLQFPNYSSELNVNALELDDSALYLCASSSRQGRGYGYTFGSGTRLTVV.

A remark on this clone: At one of its ends the junction is not consistent with the germline gene, which may arise from a read error. V gene TRBV5-4 combines with J gene TRBJ2-7; 11 positions agree with TRBD2. Germline CDR1 is SGHNT and CDR2 is YYREEE (reference sequence). The CDR3 loop spans 16 amino acids. The CDR3 nucleotides are TGTGCCAGCACCTTGGCGGTAGCGGGGGGGAATTACGAGCAGTACTTC. Translated: CASTLAVAGGNYEQYF.

This clone came up a few times. The chain links TRBV7-2 to TRBJ1-1; 7 nucleotides match TRBD1. Germline trimming cut 3 bases from V and 4 bases from J; bases unmatched to any gene: 8. The CDR3 runs 15 residues. Germline V gives CDR1 SGHTA, CDR2 FQGNSA. CDR3 DNA sequence: TGTGCCAGCAGCTTCCCCCACAGGGGTGGCACTGAAGCTTTCTTT. It encodes CASSFPHRGGTEAFF.

Concerning this clone: Distinct nucleotide sequences in the sample also encode this CDR3. J is TRBJ2-7 and V is TRBV6-6; 7 nucleotides agree with TRBD1. CDR3 length: 13 residues. CDR1 is MNHNY and CDR2 is SVGAGI in the germline V gene (reference sequence). The V gene end was trimmed by 5 bases and the J gene end by 2 bases; junction bases not matched to a gene: 3. The CDR3 region is CASSRDRAYEQYF. The CDR3 nucleotides read TGTGCCAGCAGTCGGGACAGAGCCTACGAGCAGTACTTC.

This clone has just a few counts. The chain combines TRBV30 with TRBJ1-2; possibly TRBD1 for D (6 bases). This CDR3 region has 12 residues. The germline CDR1 and CDR2 sequences are GTSNPN and SVGIG (reference sequence). Trimming removed 8 bases at V and 3 bases at J, with 13 bases between. CDR3 nucleotides: TGTGCCCTAACACAGGGTCACTATGGCTACACCTTC. Protein sequence: CALTQGHYGYTF.

There are a few counts of this clone. V usage is TRBV5-7 and J usage is TRBJ2-5; 12 nucleotides align to TRBD1. TRBV5-7 is an ORF for which the function is uncertain. The CDR3 extends over 15 amino acids. J gave up 7 bases and V 5 bases, and 9 bases lay outside the gene matches. The CDR3 loop reads CASSNRDRGLVTQYF. In DNA form, the CDR3 reads TGTGCCAGCAGTAACCGGGACAGGGGGCTTGTGACCCAGTACTTC.

This clone was seen a few times. The gene calls are TRBV25-1 and TRBJ1-1; TRBD1 might be the D (5 bases). The V gene's germline CDR1 is MGHDK and CDR2 SYGVNS. V was shortened by 7 bases and J by 3 bases, with 21 bases between the two germline ends. The length of the CDR3 is 16 residues. In DNA, the CDR3 is TGTGCCAGCACACAACGGGGGGGAGGAGTCGACACTGAAGCTTTCTTT. Translating it yields CASTQRGGGVDTEAFF.

Only a few counts were recorded for this clone. V usage is TRBV5-1 and J usage is TRBJ2-3; 7 nucleotides line up with TRBD2. Losses at the gene ends were 6 bases for V and 1 base for J; bases not matched to a gene: 8. The CDR3 consists of 15 residues. CDR1 is SGHRS, CDR2 YFSETQ, per germline. CDR3 nucleotides: TGCGCCAGCACCCAAGGGAGGGTCGGCACAGATACGCAGTATTTT. Its protein product is CASTQGRVGTDTQYF.

The chain carries TRBV19 and TRBJ2-3; 8 bases line up with TRBD1. The CDR3 loop spans 15 amino acids. Germline-derived CDR1 and CDR2 are LNHDA and SQIVND (reference sequence). Trimming took 5 bases from V and 4 from J; bases not matched to a gene: 8. Written as DNA, the CDR3 is TGTGCCAGTAGTTCGACAGGGGTGAGGTCAGATACGCAGTATTTT. Its translation: CASSSTGVRSDTQYF.

The chain joins TRBV9 to TRBJ2-1, with 9 bases that match TRBD1. The CDR3 loop spans 16 amino acids. The germline gives CDR1 SGDLS, CDR2 YYNGEE. Losses at the gene ends were 2 bases for V and 6 bases for J; bases not matched to a gene: 9. The CDR3 sequence: CASSVDRGSFSNEQFF. The CDR3, as DNA: TGTGCCAGCAGCGTCGACAGGGGGTCGTTTTCCAATGAGCAGTTCTTC.

This clone was picked up a small number of times. The chain couples TRBV4-3 to TRBJ1-4; no reliable D call. The CDR3 runs to 13 residues. Germline V gene sequence: CDR1 LGHNA, CDR2 YSLEER. Trimming took 1 base from V and 8 from J, leaving 8 bases between them. The CDR3 reads CASSQVRREKLFF. The CDR3 DNA sequence: TGCGCCAGCAGCCAAGTGAGGCGAGAAAAACTGTTTTTT.

The rearrangement links TRBV29-1 to TRBJ1-1; D is possibly TRBD1 (5 bases). V lost 3 bases to trimming and J lost 4 bases, with 15 bases between them. Germline CDR1 and CDR2: SQVTM and ANQGSEA. The CDR3 runs to 14 residues. CDR3 nucleotide sequence: TGCAGCGTTGATGGTTGGGGCGCCAGCACTGAAGCTTTCTTT. The encoded protein is CSVDGWGASTEAFF.

A few counts support this clone. The chain links TRBV2 to TRBJ2-5; the match to TRBD1 covers 7 bases. The CDR3 is 18 amino acids. V trimming: 0 bases; J trimming: 2 bases; junction bases outside the gene matches: 12. CDR1 is SNHLY and CDR2 is FYNNEI in the germline V gene. CDR3 DNA: TGTGCCAGCAGTGAAGCACCCCCGGGGACAGTCGCTCAAGAGACCCAGTACTTC. This encodes CASSEAPPGTVAQETQYF.

This clone was counted between two and nine times. The chain links TRBV6-1 to TRBJ2-2; D perhaps matches TRBD1 (5 bases). This CDR3 spans 14 amino acids. In germline, CDR1 is MNHNS, CDR2 SASEGT. The V end lost 6 bases, the J end lost 3 bases, and 11 bases lay between the germline ends. The CDR3 DNA reads as TGTGCCAGCAGGTTAGGGGCTGACACCGGGGAGCTGTTTTTT. Translation: CASRLGADTGELFF.

The chain uses TRBV30 and TRBJ1-1; D possibly corresponds to TRBD1 (5 bases). The CDR3 runs to 15 residues. V lost 0 bases, J lost 3 bases, and 14 bases lay in between. Germline CDR1 reads GTSNPN; CDR2 reads SVGIG (reference sequence). The CDR3 DNA is TGTGCCTGGAGTGTACAGCAGGGTAGGGACACTGAAGCTTTCTTT. This encodes CAWSVQQGRDTEAFF.

There are a few counts of this clone. The rearrangement links TRBV14 to TRBJ2-7, with D possibly TRBD1 on 6 matching bases. The V gene's germline CDR1 is SGHDN and CDR2 FVKESK. The CDR3 is 13 residues long. V gave up 0 bases and J gave up 4 bases, with 7 bases separating them. The CDR3 reads CASSQEDSYEQYF. DNA of the CDR3: TGTGCCAGCAGCCAAGAGGACAGTTACGAGCAGTACTTC.

The chain couples TRBV21-1 to TRBJ2-1; TRBD2 was called by the table and not checked on the DNA. TRBV21-1 is flagged as a pseudogene. The CDR3 consists of 15 residues. In DNA, the CDR3 is TGTGCCAGCAGCCCAAGGGGGGGGCGAGACAATGAGCAGTTCTTC. It encodes CASSPRGGRDNEQFF.

This clone was detected only a few times. The gene calls are TRBV7-2 and TRBJ1-6, with a possible D match to TRBD1 (6 bases). V lost 2 bases and J lost 9, with 11 bases in between. CDR1 and CDR2 (germline): SGHTA, FQGNSA. The length of the CDR3 is 14 residues. CDR3 sequence: CASSLHRDSSPLHF. The CDR3 bases are TGTGCCAGCAGCTTACACAGGGATAGTTCACCCCTCCACTTT.

This clone showed up just a few times. The chain couples TRBV7-2 to TRBJ1-4; D not certain. CDR1 is SGHTA and CDR2 is FQGNSA in the germline V gene. The ends were cut back, 1 base at V and 7 bases at J, with 10 bases in the middle. CDR3 length equals 14 residues. The CDR3 bases are TGTGCCAGCAGCTTAGATGGTGGTAGTGAAAAACTGTTTTTT. It encodes CASSLDGGSEKLFF.

This clone was recorded a few times. The rearrangement joins TRBV9 to TRBJ2-7; a possible D gene is TRBD2 (5 bases). V gave up 4 bases and J gave up 2 bases, with 19 bases separating them. This CDR3 spans 16 amino acids. From germline, CDR1 is SGDLS and CDR2 YYNGEE. The CDR3 spells CASSPRVGKGTYEQYF. The CDR3 DNA is TGTGCCAGCAGCCCTCGTGTCGGGAAAGGTACCTACGAGCAGTACTTC.

This chain joins TRBV6-4 and TRBJ2-1, with D possibly being TRBD2 (6 bases). Germline CDR1 MRHNA, CDR2 SNTAGT. V was pared by 5 bases and J by 2 bases, with 10 bases between. The CDR3 has 14 residues. CDR3 in DNA: TGTGCCAGCAGTCCGACTAGAGCCTACAATGAGCAGTTCTTC. Translated, it gives CASSPTRAYNEQFF.

The chain carries TRBV4-1 and TRBJ2-1, with TRBD2 identical over 8 bases. The junction had 7 bases not matched to a gene; V was cut back by 4 bases and J by 5 bases. The germline V gene encodes CDR1 MGHRA and CDR2 YSYEKL. This CDR3 comprises 15 residues. Here the CDR3 reads CASSRGGGSDNEQFF. DNA of the CDR3: TGCGCCAGCAGCCGCGGCGGGGGGAGCGACAATGAGCAGTTCTTC.

This rearrangement joins TRBV23-1 to TRBJ1-2; D remains unclear. TRBV23-1 is reported as an ORF; its role is uncertain. With 0 bases removed from V and 12 bases from J, the gap between germline ends came to 20 bases. CDR3 length equals 15 residues. CDR3 residues: CASSQSEGDSKENTF. The DNA for the CDR3 is TGCGCCAGCAGTCAATCGGAGGGAGATAGTAAAGAGAACACCTTC.

J is TRBJ1-1 and V is TRBV5-4; perhaps TRBD1 as D (6 bases). CDR3 length: 15 residues. Per germline, CDR1 SGHNT and CDR2 YYREEE (reference sequence). V lost 4 bases and J lost 3, with 16 bases in between. The CDR3 coding sequence is TGTGCCAGCAGCCATCTCTCAGGGGCCTACACTGAAGCTTTCTTT. Its protein is CASSHLSGAYTEAFF.

The chain is built from TRBV15 and TRBJ1-5; 12 nucleotides align to TRBD1. V gave up 8 bases and J gave up 8 bases; unmatched junction bases: 10. Germline CDR1 LNHNV, CDR2 YYDKDF (reference sequence). CDR3 size: 15 residues. CDR3 sequence: CATGQGTGGGKPQHF. CDR3 sequence (DNA): TGTGCCACCGGCCAGGGGACAGGGGGCGGAAAGCCCCAGCATTTT. The full variable domain, with the rest looked up from reference TRBV15 and TRBJ1-5, is DAMVIQNPRYQVTQFGKPVTLSCSQTLNHNVMYWYQQKSSQAPKLLFHYYDKDFNNEADTPDNFQSRRPNTSFCFLDIRSPGLGDTAMYLCATGQGTGGGKPQHFGDGTRLSIL.

V usage is TRBV7-2 and J usage is TRBJ1-2, with 9 bases lining up with TRBD1. This CDR3 spans 17 amino acids. The germline gives CDR1 SGHTA, CDR2 FQGNSA. V shed 5 bases and J 5 bases; nucleotides not matched to a gene: 15. The CDR3 spells CASSPSRDRVGSYGYTF. CDR3 coding DNA: TGTGCCAGCAGCCCGTCCCGGGACAGGGTCGGTTCTTATGGCTACACCTTC. Filled out from reference TRBV7-2 and TRBJ1-2, the complete variable domain reads GAGVSQSPSNKVTEKGKDVELRCDPISGHTALYWYRQSLGQGLEFLIYFQGNSAPDKSGLPSDRFSAERTGGSVSTLTIQRTQQEDSAVYLCASSPSRDRVGSYGYTFGSGTRLTVV.

The rearrangement links TRBV7-3 to TRBJ2-1, with 13 bases lining up with TRBD2. V dropped 5 bases and J dropped 15; count of bases not matched to a gene: 16. Per germline, CDR1 SGHTA and CDR2 FQGTGA. The CDR3 consists of 16 residues. The chain's CDR3 is CASSLRLAGGPEALFF. CDR3 nucleotide sequence: TGTGCCAGCAGCCTCCGACTAGCGGGAGGCCCGGAAGCTTTGTTCTTC.

This clone was observed a few times. The V call is TRBV5-1, the J call TRBJ2-7, with 10 nucleotides matching TRBD2. This CDR3 comprises 15 residues. After removal of 2 bases from V and 2 bases from J, the junction contained 4 bases not matched to a gene. Germline lookup yields CDR1 SGHRS and CDR2 YFSETQ. The DNA of the CDR3 is TGCGCCAGCAGCTTACATACTAGCGGGGCCTACGAGCAGTACTTC. Translated, it gives CASSLHTSGAYEQYF.

The genes are TRBV9 and TRBJ1-1, with TRBD1 as a possible D gene (6 bases). The CDR3 extends over 14 amino acids. Trimming removed 2 bases at V and 2 bases at J, with 10 bases between. Germline assignment: CDR1 SGDLS and CDR2 YYNGEE. CDR3 DNA sequence: TGTGCCAGCAGCGTCTCAGGGGCAAACACTGAAGCTTTCTTT. This codes for CASSVSGANTEAFF.

This clone was seen a few times. CDR3 sequence: CASSSGQVQDTQYF. For the CDR3, the DNA is TGTGCCAGCAGCTCGGGACAGGTTCAAGATACGCAGTATTTT. The rearrangement joins TRBV5-4 to TRBJ2-3; TRBD1 agrees at 8 bases. CDR3 length equals 14 residues. V lost 3 bases to trimming and J lost 5 bases; unmatched junction nucleotides: 5. Germline V lookup: CDR1 SGHNT, CDR2 YYREEE (reference sequence).